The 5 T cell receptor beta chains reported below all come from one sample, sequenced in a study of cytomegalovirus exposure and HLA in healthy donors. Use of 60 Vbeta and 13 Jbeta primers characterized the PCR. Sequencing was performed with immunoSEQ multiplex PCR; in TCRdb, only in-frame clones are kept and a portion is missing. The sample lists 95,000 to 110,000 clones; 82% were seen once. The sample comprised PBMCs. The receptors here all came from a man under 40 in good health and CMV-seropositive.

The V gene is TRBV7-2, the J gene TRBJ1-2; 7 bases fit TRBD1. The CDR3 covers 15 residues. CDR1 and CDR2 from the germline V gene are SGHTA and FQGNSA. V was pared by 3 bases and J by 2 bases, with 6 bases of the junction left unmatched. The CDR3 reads CASSLRQGLNYGYTF. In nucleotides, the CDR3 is TGTGCCAGCAGCTTGAGACAGGGACTGAACTATGGCTACACCTTC.

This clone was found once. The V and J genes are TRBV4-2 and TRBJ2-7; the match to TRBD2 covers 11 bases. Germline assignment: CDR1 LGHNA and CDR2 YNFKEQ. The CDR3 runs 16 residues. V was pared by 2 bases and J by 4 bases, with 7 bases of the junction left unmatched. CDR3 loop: CASSQPIAGGQYEQYF. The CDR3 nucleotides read TGTGCCAGCAGCCAACCTATAGCGGGGGGGCAATACGAGCAGTACTTC.

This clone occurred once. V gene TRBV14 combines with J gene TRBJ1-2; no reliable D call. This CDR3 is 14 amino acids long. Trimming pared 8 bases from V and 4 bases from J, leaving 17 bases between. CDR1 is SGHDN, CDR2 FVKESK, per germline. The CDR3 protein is CASGPAGRGYGYTF. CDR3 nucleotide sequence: TGTGCCAGCGGACCCGCGGGGAGAGGCTATGGCTACACCTTC.

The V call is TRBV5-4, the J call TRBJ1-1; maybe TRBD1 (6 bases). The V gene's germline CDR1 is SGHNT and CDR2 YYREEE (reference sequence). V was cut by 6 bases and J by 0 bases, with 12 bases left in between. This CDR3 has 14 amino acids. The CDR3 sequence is CASNQGGMNTEAFF. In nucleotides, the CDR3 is TGTGCCAGCAATCAAGGGGGTATGAACACTGAAGCTTTCTTT. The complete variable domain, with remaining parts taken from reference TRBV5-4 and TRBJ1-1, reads ETGVTQSPTHLIKTRGQQVTLRCSSQSGHNTVSWYQQALGQGPQFIFQYYREEENGRGNFPPRFSGLQFPNYSSELNVNALELDDSALYLCASNQGGMNTEAFFGQGTRLTVV.

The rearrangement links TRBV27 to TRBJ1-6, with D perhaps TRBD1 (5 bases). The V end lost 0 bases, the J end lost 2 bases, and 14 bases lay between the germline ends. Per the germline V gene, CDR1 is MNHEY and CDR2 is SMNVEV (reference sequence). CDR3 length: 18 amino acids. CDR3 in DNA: TGTGCCAGCAGTTTATCGGGCGGACCGGGGGCCTATAATTCACCCCTCCACTTT. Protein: CASSLSGGPGAYNSPLHF.